A single sample is the source of the 23 T cell receptor beta chains below, sequenced in a study of post-analysis software for immune sequencing data (dated by TCRdb to the mid-2010s). General study outcomes and caveats: Roughly 5 TRBV segments, including TRBV5-6, TRBV5-1 and TRBV20-1, were significantly more frequent in patients than controls.

Their antigen targets remain unknown. Library prep was done by PCR. Sequencing used an Illumina HiSeq 2500. To reduce PCR and sequencing biases, unique molecular identifiers were built into the TCR beta cDNA libraries. TCRdb trimmed the raw reads at Q25, called clones with MiXCR and kept productive beta chains. Records with the same CDR3 protein are collapsed into one entry carrying the most frequent genes and DNA. The sample table holds 450,000 or so distinct CDR3 sequences, of which roughly 45% were seen once. The top ten clones comprise about 12% of the sample. The sequenced sample consisted of blood. Every receptor here comes from a girl aged 10 to 17 with multiple sclerosis.

This clonotype appeared a few times. The chain couples TRBV2 to TRBJ2-7; TRBD2 might be the D (5 bases). With 4 bases removed from V and 0 bases from J, the gap between germline ends came to 10 bases. Germline CDR1 reads SNHLY; CDR2 reads FYNNEI. The CDR3 is 14 residues long. The CDR3 is CASSGGPASYEQYF. Written as DNA, the CDR3 is TGTGCCAGCAGTGGCGGGCCAGCCTCCTACGAGCAGTACTTC. Full variable domain (outside the CDR3, taken from reference TRBV2 and TRBJ2-7): EPEVTQTPSHQVTQMGQEVILRCVPISNHLYFYWYRQILGQKVEFLVSFYNNEISEKSEIFDDQFSVERPDGSNFTLKIRSTKLEDSAMYFCASSGGPASYEQYFGPGTRLTVT.

The V call is TRBV5-1, the J call TRBJ1-2, with D possibly being TRBD1 (6 bases). Germline V CDR1 and CDR2: SGHRS, YFSETQ. This CDR3 has 13 amino acids. Trimming removed 4 bases at V and 6 bases at J, with 13 bases between. The CDR3 loop is CASSPRDNHGYTF. Written as DNA, the CDR3 is TGCGCCAGCAGCCCCCGGGACAACCATGGCTACACCTTC.

The rearrangement links TRBV15 to TRBJ2-6; D possibly matches TRBD1 or TRBD2 (6 bases each). CDR1 is LNHNV and CDR2 is YYDKDF in the germline V gene (reference sequence). The CDR3 extends over 19 amino acids. Trimming took 6 bases from V and 0 from J, leaving 21 bases between them. CDR3 sequence reads: CATRKSGGGPDSGANVLTF. The CDR3 DNA is TGTGCCACCAGAAAATCCGGAGGGGGACCAGACTCTGGGGCCAACGTCCTGACTTTC.

J is TRBJ1-2 and V is TRBV20-1; the match to TRBD1 covers 7 bases. There are 15 residues in the CDR3. The trim removed 1 base at V and 8 bases at J, leaving 13 bases unmatched. Germline assignment: CDR1 DFQATT and CDR2 SNEGSKA (reference sequence). The CDR3 region is CSARVPGRGKGGYTF. As DNA, the CDR3 is TGCAGTGCTAGAGTCCCCGGCAGGGGGAAGGGAGGCTACACCTTC.

The chain has TRBV6-6 and TRBJ2-5, with D perhaps matching TRBD2 (5 bases). The germline V gene has CDR1 MNHNY and CDR2 SVGAGI (reference sequence). V lost 8 bases and J 0 bases, leaving 10 bases between the germline ends. The length of the CDR3 is 13 residues. CDR3 residues: CASGPDYQETQYF. For the CDR3, the DNA is TGTGCCAGCGGTCCGGACTACCAAGAGACCCAGTACTTC.

The genes are TRBV27 and TRBJ1-1; D may be TRBD1 (6 bases). V was pared by 4 bases and J by 4 bases, with 13 bases between. The CDR3 runs to 14 residues. Looked up from germline, CDR1 is MNHEY and CDR2 is SMNVEV (reference sequence). The CDR3 loop reads CASSSRGGGTEAFF. The CDR3 DNA reads TGTGCCAGCAGTTCCAGAGGGGGGGGCACTGAAGCTTTCTTT.

This chain joins TRBV28 and TRBJ2-7; 8 bases match TRBD1. This CDR3 comprises 14 residues. Trimming removed 4 bases from V and 4 bases from J; junction bases left unmatched: 6. Per the germline V gene, CDR1 is MDHEN and CDR2 is SYDVKM. The CDR3 DNA is TGTGCCAGCAGTTCCGGACAGGGTTTTTACGAGCAGTACTTC. Translated: CASSSGQGFYEQYF. Full variable domain (missing parts from reference TRBV28 and TRBJ2-7): DVKVTQSSRYLVKRTGEKVFLECVQDMDHENMFWYRQDPGLGLRLIYFSYDVKMKEKGDIPEGYSVSREKKERFSLILESASTNQTSMYLCASSSGQGFYEQYFGPGTRLTVT.

This clonotype was seen a handful of times. J is TRBJ1-1 and V is TRBV12-3 or TRBV12-4; 9 bases are shared with TRBD1. The CDR3 has 11 amino acids. With 6 bases clipped from V and 10 bases from J, the junction kept 3 bases outside the gene matches. The CDR3 here is CASRSTGGAFF. The CDR3 DNA reads as TGTGCCAGCAGGTCGACAGGGGGAGCTTTCTTT.

Concerning this clonotype: One end of the junction fails to match germline, which may point to a read error. The rearrangement links TRBV5-1 to TRBJ2-7; D possibly matches TRBD1 or TRBD2 (5 bases each). The germline V gene encodes CDR1 SGHRS and CDR2 YFSETQ. The CDR3 sequence is 12 residues long. CDR3 in DNA: TGCGTCAGCAGCTTGGGGGAGTACGAGCAGTACTTC. Residues: CVSSLGEYEQYF.

The chain employs TRBV29-1 and TRBJ2-5, with TRBD2 matching 10 bases. The CDR3 sequence is 13 residues long. J gave up 3 bases and V 7 bases, and 5 bases lay outside the gene matches. Germline assignment: CDR1 SQVTM and CDR2 ANQGSEA. CDR3 amino acids: CSGRLAGKETQYF. CDR3 nucleotide sequence: TGCAGCGGAAGACTAGCGGGTAAAGAGACCCAGTACTTC. Using reference TRBV29-1 and TRBJ2-5 for the parts outside the CDR3, the full variable domain is SAVISQKPSRDICQRGTSLTIQCQVDSQVTMMFWYRQQPGQSLTLIATANQGSEATYESGFVIDKFPISRPNLTFSTLTVSNMSPEDSSIYLCSGRLAGKETQYFGPGTRLLVL.

This chain connects TRBV20-1 to TRBJ2-3; D gene uncertain. Germline values: CDR1 DFQATT, CDR2 SNEGSKA (reference sequence). CDR3 length: 12 amino acids. V was clipped by 5 bases and J by 2 bases, with 8 bases between them. The CDR3 sequence is CSAGRPTDTQYF. CDR3 sequence (DNA): TGCAGTGCTGGGCGCCCCACAGATACGCAGTATTTT.

The rearrangement joins TRBV7-3 to TRBJ2-3; D is possibly TRBD2 (5 bases). The CDR3 is made up of 16 amino acids. Germline CDR1 SGHTA, CDR2 FQGTGA. V was cut by 5 bases and J by 3 bases, with 18 bases left in between. The CDR3 loop is CASSPPSSGITDTQYF. The DNA for the CDR3 is TGTGCCAGCAGCCCCCCCTCGAGCGGAATAACAGATACGCAGTATTTT.

This clonotype has just a few counts. The J gene is TRBJ2-1, the V gene TRBV28, with 15 bases that match TRBD2. The trim removed 4 bases at V and 8 bases at J, leaving 3 bases unmatched. CDR3 size: 15 residues. Per germline, CDR1 MDHEN and CDR2 SYDVKM. CDR3: CASSSRTSGRDEQFF. Here the CDR3 DNA reads TGTGCCAGCAGTTCCAGGACTAGCGGGAGGGATGAGCAGTTCTTC.

This chain joins TRBV9 and TRBJ2-1; TRBD2 aligns across 7 bases. After removal of 0 bases from V and 8 bases from J, the junction contained 11 bases not matched to a gene. Germline CDR1 is SGDLS and CDR2 is YYNGEE. The CDR3 sequence is 16 residues long. This CDR3 reads CASSVDPSGVVYEQFF. In DNA, the CDR3 is TGTGCCAGCAGCGTAGATCCCAGCGGGGTCGTGTATGAGCAGTTCTTC.

This clonotype was detected only once. J is TRBJ1-2 and V is TRBV5-1, with D possibly matching TRBD1 (5 bases). There are 14 residues in the CDR3. V lost 4 bases and J 8 bases, leaving 18 bases between the germline ends. The germline V gene has CDR1 SGHRS and CDR2 YFSETQ. The CDR3 region is CASSPQSRGAGYTF. In DNA, the CDR3 is TGCGCCAGCAGCCCCCAGTCCCGTGGGGCCGGCTACACCTTC.

This clonotype was seen repeatedly, ten times or more. The CDR3 DNA sequence: TGTGCCAGCAGTGGGTCGGGGATAGGCTCCTACAATGAGCAGTTCTTC. This gives the protein CASSGSGIGSYNEQFF. J is TRBJ2-1 and V is TRBV6-6; D perhaps matches TRBD2 (5 bases). Trimming cost V 5 bases and J 0 bases, with 14 bases left between them. The germline gives CDR1 MNHNY, CDR2 SVGAGI (reference sequence). The CDR3 spans 16 residues.

This clonotype was detected only a few times. The chain joins TRBV3-1 to TRBJ2-3, with TRBD1 as a possible D gene (6 bases). Between the trimmed V and J ends, which lost 4 bases and 0 bases, there was a span of 11 bases. From germline, CDR1 is LGHDT and CDR2 YNNKEL (reference sequence). The length of the CDR3 is 15 residues. CDR3 region: CASSLDSTSTDTQYF. CDR3 DNA: TGTGCCAGCAGCCTGGACAGTACTAGCACAGATACGCAGTATTTT.

The chain recombines TRBV28 with TRBJ1-2, with 10 positions matching TRBD1. The CDR3 spans 16 residues. With V trimmed by 6 bases and J by 1 base, 8 bases remained unmatched. CDR1 MDHEN and CDR2 SYDVKM come from the germline V gene. Here the CDR3 reads CASSLRQGAINYGYTF. In DNA form, the CDR3 reads TGTGCCAGCAGCCTAAGACAGGGGGCGATTAACTATGGCTACACCTTC.

J is TRBJ1-2 and V is TRBV12-3 or TRBV12-4; D call uncertain. V lost 7 bases and J lost 1, with 10 bases in between. The CDR3 loop spans 13 amino acids. The CDR3 sequence: CASTGGFNYGYTF. As DNA, the CDR3 is TGTGCCAGCACCGGCGGGTTTAACTATGGCTACACCTTC.

J is TRBJ2-7 and V is TRBV20-1; D possibly corresponds to TRBD2 (6 bases). The CDR3 is 14 amino acids. V was clipped by 6 bases and J by 0 bases, with 15 bases between them. Per germline, CDR1 DFQATT and CDR2 SNEGSKA (reference sequence). DNA for the CDR3: TGCAGTGCACTAGCCTCGGAGTACTCCTACGAGCAGTACTTC. Protein product: CSALASEYSYEQYF.

CDR3 bases: TGTGCCAGCAGCGTAGGGTACCTAGCGGGAGGCGGCTTTAAAGAGACCCAGTACTTC. Protein: CASSVGYLAGGGFKETQYF. The J gene is TRBJ2-7, the V gene TRBV9; 11 bases line up with TRBD2. The J call may be mistaken, given a closer DNA end match to TRBJ2-5. From germline, CDR1 is SGDLS and CDR2 YYNGEE. This CDR3 contains 19 residues.

This clonotype has just a few counts. V is TRBV20-1 and J is TRBJ2-6; no clear D gene. The CDR3 totals 14 residues. The germline gives CDR1 DFQATT, CDR2 SNEGSKA (reference sequence). With 6 bases removed from V and 0 bases from J, the gap between germline ends came to 9 bases. The CDR3 sequence: CSARAYSGANVLTF. The CDR3 bases are TGCAGTGCAAGGGCGTACTCTGGGGCCAACGTCCTGACTTTC.

DNA for the CDR3: TGTGCCAGCAGTGAAGCGGGACCGAGTAATTCACCCCTCCACTTT. Encoded protein: CASSEAGPSNSPLHF. The chain uses TRBV6-1 and TRBJ1-6; D might be TRBD1 (5 bases). CDR1 is MNHNS and CDR2 is SASEGT in the germline V gene. V was shortened by 0 bases and J by 6 bases, with 9 bases between the two germline ends. The CDR3 loop spans 15 amino acids.